This entry lists 32 T cell receptor beta chains sequenced from one sample in a study of blood T cell repertoires in COVID-19. Only in-frame clones appear in the TCRdb table, and some are missing; sequencing was by immunoSEQ multiplex PCR. This sample yields about 200,000 clones, of which about 90% are seen a single time; approximately 8.1% belongs to the top ten. Sequencing was carried out using PBMCs or T cells enriched from blood (not recorded which). The receptors were sampled from a woman aged 18 to 35 who had recovered from COVID-19.

The gene calls are TRBV7-9 and TRBJ1-2, with a weak D call TRBD1 (5 bases). The CDR3 runs to 16 residues. Trimming cost V 1 base and J 1 base, with 13 bases left between them. The V gene's germline CDR1 is SEHNR and CDR2 FQNEAQ (reference sequence). As DNA, the CDR3 is TGTGCCAGCAGCTTAGGGGCAGGGCTAATTAACTATGGCTACACCTTC. Its protein is CASSLGAGLINYGYTF.

The CDR3 DNA reads TGCGCCAGCAGCTTGGTGGGGGCATGGGACACTGAAGCTTTCTTT. Its protein is CASSLVGAWDTEAFF. The gene calls are TRBV5-1 and TRBJ1-1, with D possibly being TRBD1 (6 bases). V was trimmed by 0 bases and J by 3 bases, leaving 12 bases between them. This CDR3 has 15 residues. The germline V gene encodes CDR1 SGHRS and CDR2 YFSETQ.

The V call is TRBV5-6, the J call TRBJ2-1; no firm D call. The germline V and J ends were trimmed by 0 bases and 7 bases, with 8 bases remaining between them. The CDR3 contains 13 residues. Germline-derived CDR1 and CDR2 are SGHDT and YYEEEE. CDR3 DNA sequence: TGTGCCAGCAGCTTGGACAGTGGGAATGAGCAGTTCTTC. It yields the protein CASSLDSGNEQFF.

Only a few counts were recorded for this clone. The chain employs TRBV29-1 and TRBJ2-5, with D perhaps TRBD2 (6 bases). This CDR3 comprises 13 residues. Deletions cut 1 base from V and 6 bases from J, with 12 bases between. Germline CDR1 SQVTM, CDR2 ANQGSEA. CDR3 region: CSVEGLAFKTQYF. CDR3 sequence (DNA): TGCAGCGTTGAAGGGCTAGCGTTTAAGACCCAGTACTTC. The full variable domain, rest sourced from reference TRBV29-1 and TRBJ2-5, is SAVISQKPSRDICQRGTSLTIQCQVDSQVTMMFWYRQQPGQSLTLIATANQGSEATYESGFVIDKFPISRPNLTFSTLTVSNMSPEDSSIYLCSVEGLAFKTQYFGPGTRLLVL.

The rearrangement joins TRBV12-5 to TRBJ1-1; a possible D gene is TRBD1 (6 bases). This CDR3 region has 12 residues. The V gene lost 7 bases and the J gene lost 7 bases, with 13 bases spanning the gap. CDR1 is LGHNT, CDR2 FRNRAP, per germline. CDR3 nucleotide sequence: TGTGCTAGTGTCCTGGGGGCCAATGAAGCTTTCTTT. Protein: CASVLGANEAFF.

This rearrangement joins TRBV2 to TRBJ1-2; no clear D. Per germline, CDR1 SNHLY and CDR2 FYNNEI. Between the trimmed V and J ends, which lost 1 base and 5 bases, there was a span of 8 bases. The CDR3 loop spans 13 amino acids. CDR3 nucleotides: TGTGCCAGCAGTGAAGAGAGTCGATATGGCTACACCTTC. It is translated as CASSEESRYGYTF.

The V and J genes are TRBV3-1 (or the pseudogene TRBV3-2) and TRBJ1-2, with 10 bases aligning to TRBD1. Looked up from germline, CDR1 is LGHDT and CDR2 is YNNKEL (reference sequence). J was trimmed by 9 bases and V by 4 bases; bases with no gene match: 5. The CDR3 is made up of 13 amino acids. For the CDR3, the DNA is TGTGCCAGCAGCCCCGGACAGGGGGGAAGCTACACCTTC. The encoded protein is CASSPGQGGSYTF.

The rearrangement links TRBV20-1 to TRBJ2-1; 13 bases align to TRBD2. This CDR3 region has 16 residues. Germline V gene data show CDR1 as DFQATT and CDR2 as SNEGSKA (reference sequence). The V and J ends lost 3 bases and 2 bases, in that order; junction bases with no gene match: 4. CDR3 sequence (DNA): TGCAGTGCTAGTGGACTAGCGGGGGCTACCTACAATGAGCAGTTCTTC. As protein: CSASGLAGATYNEQFF.

The gene calls are TRBV6-5 and TRBJ1-3; possible D gene TRBD1, 6 bases. Trimming stripped 7 bases from V and 3 bases from J, with 16 bases between. The CDR3 has 15 amino acids. Germline CDR1 and CDR2: MNHEY and SVGAGI. The CDR3 coding sequence is TGTGCCAGCACGATCGGGCCAGGGGTTGGAAACACCATATATTTT. Translated: CASTIGPGVGNTIYF.

The chain uses TRBV28 and TRBJ2-2; 10 bases map to TRBD1. The CDR3 extends over 14 amino acids. The V segment lost 2 bases and the J segment 6 bases; nucleotides outside the gene matches: 0. Germline V gene sequence: CDR1 MDHEN, CDR2 SYDVKM. CDR3 loop: CASSLGQGAGELFF. CDR3 nucleotide sequence: TGTGCCAGCAGTTTAGGACAGGGGGCCGGGGAGCTGTTTTTT.

The chain recombines TRBV2 with TRBJ2-7, with 8 bases fitting TRBD1. The V gene's germline CDR1 is SNHLY and CDR2 FYNNEI. V trimming: 6 bases; J trimming: 3 bases; junction bases outside the gene matches: 1. There are 12 residues in the CDR3. The CDR3 DNA reads TGTGCCAGCAGCGGACAGGGCTACGAGCAGTACTTC. This sequence encodes CASSGQGYEQYF.

The chain combines TRBV19 with TRBJ1-1; D perhaps matches TRBD1 (6 bases). Germline V lookup: CDR1 LNHDA, CDR2 SQIVND (reference sequence). V lost 4 bases to trimming and J lost 6 bases, with 12 bases between them. The CDR3 is 13 amino acids. The CDR3 nucleotides read TGTGCCAGTAGTAGGCAGGGGCGGGCTGAAGCTTTCTTT. Its translation is CASSRQGRAEAFF.

The chain carries TRBV7-2 and TRBJ2-5; D is unresolved. This CDR3 contains 13 residues. Germline-derived CDR1 and CDR2 are SGHTA and FQGNSA. V lost 7 bases to trimming and J lost 8 bases, with 17 bases between them. CDR3 coding DNA: TGTGCCAGCACCGACGACCTCCGAGGAACCCAGTACTTC. It translates to CASTDDLRGTQYF.

The chain carries TRBV19 and TRBJ1-5; possibly TRBD1 for D (5 bases). Trimming took off 7 bases at V and 0 bases at J, with 13 bases between the two ends. CDR3 length equals 15 residues. The V gene's germline CDR1 is LNHDA and CDR2 SQIVND (reference sequence). The CDR3 spells CASIDSHYSNQPQHF. CDR3 nucleotides: TGTGCCAGTATAGACAGTCACTATAGCAATCAGCCCCAGCATTTT.

This chain connects TRBV10-3 to TRBJ1-2; 7 positions agree with TRBD1. Trimming removed 2 bases from V and 7 bases from J; junction bases left unmatched: 1. In germline, CDR1 is ENHRY, CDR2 SYGVKD. This CDR3 is 12 amino acids long. CDR3 amino acids: CAISETGVGYTF. CDR3 sequence (DNA): TGTGCCATCAGTGAGACAGGGGTTGGCTACACCTTC.

This rearrangement joins TRBV7-9 to TRBJ1-4, with TRBD1 matching 8 bases. Losses at the gene ends were 5 bases for V and 8 bases for J; bases not matched to a gene: 13. The CDR3 runs to 16 residues. Per germline, CDR1 SEHNR and CDR2 FQNEAQ (reference sequence). The CDR3 DNA is TGTGCCAGCAGCCTCTCCCCCGGGACAGGCAAAGAAAAACTGTTTTTT. It is translated as CASSLSPGTGKEKLFF. The complete variable domain, with remaining parts taken from reference TRBV7-9 and TRBJ1-4, reads DTGVSQNPRHKITKRGQNVTFRCDPISEHNRLYWYRQTLGQGPEFLTYFQNEAQLEKSRLLSDRFSAERPKGSFSTLEIQRTEQGDSAMYLCASSLSPGTGKEKLFFGSGTQLSVL.

This clone was seen a single time. V is TRBV7-9 and J is TRBJ2-7, with D perhaps matching TRBD1 (5 bases). V dropped 11 bases and J dropped 1 base, with 15 bases sitting between them. The CDR3 has 13 amino acids. CDR1 is SEHNR and CDR2 is FQNEAQ in the germline V gene (reference sequence). The CDR3 reads CAGNAQGSYEQYF. Here the CDR3 DNA reads TGTGCCGGAAACGCCCAGGGTTCCTACGAGCAGTACTTC.

The chain is built from TRBV20-1 and TRBJ2-1, with 9 nucleotides matching TRBD2. Germline V CDR1 and CDR2: DFQATT, SNEGSKA (reference sequence). The length of the CDR3 is 17 residues. J lost 12 bases, V lost 3 bases, and 21 bases had no gene match. CDR3 loop: CSASRGGGAGFSLAQFF. In DNA, the CDR3 is TGCAGTGCTAGTCGCGGCGGGGGGGCCGGGTTCTCTCTTGCGCAGTTCTTC.

V and J are TRBV25-1 and TRBJ1-6, with 7 nucleotides matching TRBD1. Trimming removed 0 bases from V and 10 bases from J; junction bases left unmatched: 6. In germline, CDR1 is MGHDK, CDR2 SYGVNS. CDR3 length: 15 amino acids. CDR3 sequence: CASSEYGRGNSPLHF. The DNA of the CDR3 is TGTGCCAGCAGTGAATACGGCAGGGGGAACTCACCCCTCCACTTT. Supplemented by reference TRBV25-1 and TRBJ1-6, the full variable domain reads EADIYQTPRYLVIGTGKKITLECSQTMGHDKMYWYQQDPGMELHLIHYSYGVNSTEKGDLSSESTVSRIRTEHFPLTLESARPSHTSQYLCASSEYGRGNSPLHFGNGTRLTVT.

The chain links TRBV7-9 to TRBJ1-5; 10 nucleotides match TRBD1. The length of the CDR3 is 13 residues. Unmatched junction bases numbered 3, after V lost 8 bases and J lost 5 bases. Germline CDR1 and CDR2: SEHNR and FQNEAQ (reference sequence). The CDR3 coding sequence is TGTGCCAGCGACAGGGGGCGGGATCAGCCCCAGCATTTT. Translating it yields CASDRGRDQPQHF. The full variable domain, with the rest looked up from reference TRBV7-9 and TRBJ1-5, is DTGVSQNPRHKITKRGQNVTFRCDPISEHNRLYWYRQTLGQGPEFLTYFQNEAQLEKSRLLSDRFSAERPKGSFSTLEIQRTEQGDSAMYLCASDRGRDQPQHFGDGTRLSIL.

This clone was picked up one time. Written as DNA, the CDR3 is TGTGCCAGCAGCTTACCATCCGGGACACCCGAAGCTTTCTTT. Its protein is CASSLPSGTPEAFF. This sequence joins TRBV5-6 and TRBJ1-1, with a tentative D call TRBD1 (6 bases). Trimming removed 2 bases from V and 8 bases from J, with 16 bases in between. There are 14 residues in the CDR3. Germline-derived CDR1 and CDR2 are SGHDT and YYEEEE.

V and J are TRBV28 and TRBJ2-7; 13 bases fit TRBD2. CDR1 and CDR2 from the germline V gene are MDHEN and SYDVKM. The CDR3 contains 15 residues. J was trimmed by 2 bases and V by 3 bases; bases with no gene match: 1. The CDR3 sequence is CASSFTSGGAYEQYF. In DNA form, the CDR3 reads TGTGCCAGCAGTTTCACTAGCGGGGGGGCCTACGAGCAGTACTTC.

The chain uses TRBV10-2 and TRBJ2-1; tentative D call: TRBD1 (6 bases). Trimming shortened V by 8 bases and J by 2 bases, and 13 bases separated the two germline ends. CDR3 length: 14 amino acids. The germline V gene encodes CDR1 WSHSY and CDR2 SAAADI. The CDR3 reads CASSPGQPYNEQFF. CDR3 DNA: TGCGCCAGCTCTCCGGGACAACCCTACAATGAGCAGTTCTTC.

The rearrangement joins TRBV7-3 to TRBJ2-3; 9 bases align to TRBD2. This CDR3 spans 15 amino acids. The J segment lost 3 bases and the V segment lost 5 bases, leaving 6 bases of the junction unmatched. Germline V gene lookup returns CDR1 SGHTA and CDR2 FQGTGA. The CDR3 nucleotides are TGTGCCAGCAGCCGAGCGGGGGGCCTTACAGATACGCAGTATTTT. Its translation is CASSRAGGLTDTQYF.

This clone was counted once. This rearrangement joins TRBV19 to TRBJ1-6; D is unclear. The CDR3 extends over 13 amino acids. Germline loops: CDR1 LNHDA, CDR2 SQIVND (reference sequence). Trimming took off 6 bases at V and 8 bases at J, with 11 bases between the two ends. The CDR3 region is CASRSAEDSPLHF. DNA of the CDR3: TGTGCCAGTAGATCGGCGGAAGATTCACCCCTCCACTTT.

The chain combines TRBV6-4 with TRBJ2-1; 11 nucleotides match TRBD2. The ends lost 2 bases at V and 10 bases at J; junction bases unmatched: 1. The CDR3 runs to 13 residues. Germline V lookup: CDR1 MRHNA, CDR2 SNTAGT. The CDR3 nucleotides read TGTGCCAGCAGTGACGTAGCGGGGGGGGAGCAGTTCTTC. It yields the protein CASSDVAGGEQFF.

The CDR3 loop reads CASSQPQGAGGRTGELFF. CDR3 bases: TGTGCCAGCAGTCAACCTCAGGGGGCAGGGGGGAGGACCGGGGAGCTGTTTTTT. The chain is built from TRBV6-6 and TRBJ2-2, with 8 positions matching TRBD1. V was clipped by 5 bases and J by 5 bases; unmatched bases: 16. The CDR3 loop spans 18 amino acids. Germline V gives CDR1 MNHNY, CDR2 SVGAGI (reference sequence).

V usage is TRBV2 and J usage is TRBJ2-7, with a weak D call TRBD2 (6 bases). Germline assignment: CDR1 SNHLY and CDR2 FYNNEI. The CDR3 consists of 15 residues. V gave up 6 bases and J gave up 1 base, with 16 bases separating them. The CDR3 DNA reads as TGTGCCAGCAGCTTCCCCCCTCGGGGGTCCTACGAGCAGTACTTC. It is translated as CASSFPPRGSYEQYF.

The genes are TRBV28 and TRBJ1-2; 7 positions match TRBD1. Germline V gene sequence: CDR1 MDHEN, CDR2 SYDVKM. The CDR3 totals 18 residues. V lost 1 base and J lost 4; bases outside the gene matches: 15. The CDR3 DNA is TGTGCCAGCAGTTTATCCGGGAAGGGGGCAGCTCTGGGCTATGGCTACACCTTC. This translates into CASSLSGKGAALGYGYTF.

This clone was seen many times. V gene TRBV30 combines with J gene TRBJ1-3, with D uncertain. V gave up 5 bases and J gave up 0 bases, with 14 bases separating them. This CDR3 region has 15 residues. Per germline, CDR1 GTSNPN and CDR2 SVGIG (reference sequence). Here the CDR3 reads CAWAGLGSSGNTIYF. For the CDR3, the DNA is TGTGCCTGGGCCGGACTGGGAAGCTCTGGAAACACCATATATTTT.

Written as DNA, the CDR3 is TGTGCCAGCAGCTGGGGCCAGAGCTCCTATAATTCACCCCTCCACTTT. Amino acids: CASSWGQSSYNSPLHF. This rearrangement joins TRBV5-4 to TRBJ1-6; a weak D match, TRBD1 (5 bases). The V gene's germline CDR1 is SGHNT and CDR2 YYREEE (reference sequence). The CDR3 totals 16 residues. Trimming removed 3 bases at V and 0 bases at J, with 10 bases between.

The chain links TRBV12-5 to TRBJ1-4, with D perhaps matching TRBD1 (5 bases). The CDR3 consists of 14 residues. In germline, CDR1 is LGHNT, CDR2 FRNRAP. V gave up 7 bases and J gave up 8 bases, with 17 bases separating them. The CDR3 DNA is TGTGCTAGTGTTGTAGGCGGGGGTGAAGAAAAACTGTTTTTT. Protein: CASVVGGGEEKLFF.